These 29 T cell receptor beta chains were all obtained from the same sample, sequenced in a study of T cells in Graves' hyperthyroidism and ophthalmopathy. The investigators amplified TCR beta CDR3 regions from RNA transcripts. HTBI primers were employed in a first-round RT-PCR of the TCR CDR3. TCRdb fed the multiplex PCR reads into MiXCR, producing one record per CDR3 protein. This sample has about half a million distinct CDR3 sequences, with about 24% found just once. Sequenced material: blood. These receptors all stem from a woman aged 25 to 39 with Graves' ophthalmopathy.

The genes are TRBV28 and TRBJ1-5, with 7 bases lining up with TRBD1. There are 15 residues in the CDR3. Germline CDR1 and CDR2: MDHEN and SYDVKM. V trimming: 3 bases; J trimming: 5 bases; junction bases outside the gene matches: 7. As DNA, the CDR3 is TGTGCCAGCAGTTTGGGGGACAGCCTACATCAGCCCCAGCATTTT. Protein sequence: CASSLGDSLHQPQHF.

This clonotype appeared many times. This chain uses TRBV6-5 with TRBJ1-1; D call uncertain. Germline V lookup: CDR1 MNHEY, CDR2 SVGAGI. Trimming pared 2 bases from V and 3 bases from J, leaving 10 bases between. CDR3 length: 14 residues. This CDR3 reads CASSYGVADTEAFF. CDR3 nucleotides: TGTGCCAGCAGTTACGGGGTGGCGGACACTGAAGCTTTCTTT.

The sample holds a few counts of this clonotype. The chain employs TRBV20-1 and TRBJ1-6; no reliable D call. Trimming stripped 4 bases from V and 7 bases from J, with 8 bases between. CDR3 length equals 12 residues. Germline V gene sequence: CDR1 DFQATT, CDR2 SNEGSKA (reference sequence). DNA for the CDR3: TGCAGTGCTACGAAAACCAATTCACCCCTCCACTTT. Translating gives CSATKTNSPLHF.

This clonotype was observed once. The rearrangement joins TRBV6-2 or TRBV6-3 to TRBJ2-7; tentatively, D is TRBD1 (6 bases). CDR3 length equals 14 residues. Trimming took off 2 bases at V and 2 bases at J, with 10 bases between the two ends. Germline CDR1 reads MNHEY; CDR2 reads SVGEGT. The CDR3 sequence is CASSYTSGAYEQYF. CDR3 coding DNA: TGTGCCAGCAGTTACACATCAGGGGCCTACGAGCAGTACTTC.

This clonotype was seen at least ten times. The chain has TRBV7-8 and TRBJ2-5; tentative D call: TRBD2 (6 bases). There are 15 residues in the CDR3. V lost 1 base to trimming and J lost 4 bases, with 13 bases between them. Germline CDR1 reads SGHVS; CDR2 reads FQNEAQ. The CDR3 nucleotides read TGTGCCAGCAGCTTAGAATCTGGAGGGAGAGAGACCCAGTACTTC. As protein: CASSLESGGRETQYF.

The table lists this clonotype with a count of one. A much larger clone differs by one base, so this may be a read error. The chain carries TRBV28 and TRBJ1-5, with TRBD1 identical over 8 bases. The CDR3 runs 15 residues. Germline CDR1 MDHEN, CDR2 SYDVKM. J lost 0 bases, V lost 7 bases, and 5 bases had no gene match. The CDR3 nucleotides read TGTGCCAGCATCGGACAGGGACTTAGCAATCAGCCCCAGCATTTT. Amino acids: CASIGQGLSNQPQHF. Looking up the rest from reference TRBV28 and TRBJ1-5 gives the full variable domain: DVKVTQSSRYLVKRTGEKVFLECVQDMDHENMFWYRQDPGLGLRLIYFSYDVKMKEKGDIPEGYSVSREKKERFSLILESASTNQTSMYLCASIGQGLSNQPQHFGDGTRLSIL.

This clonotype was found a few times. The chain joins TRBV12-3 or TRBV12-4 to TRBJ2-7; TRBD1 matches at 7 bases. The CDR3 covers 15 residues. V shed 3 bases and J 3 bases; nucleotides not matched to a gene: 8. The CDR3 nucleotides are TGTGCCAGCAGTTTCGGGGCCTCAGGGGGCTACGAGCAGTACTTC. Amino acid sequence: CASSFGASGGYEQYF.

This clonotype was detected a few times. The junction differs from germline at one of its ends, possibly a read error. In DNA, the CDR3 is TGTGCCTGCAGTCTTGGGGGGTCCTACGAGCAGTACTTC. Translated, it gives CACSLGGSYEQYF. The genes are TRBV12-3 or TRBV12-4 and TRBJ2-7, with D tentatively TRBD2 (6 bases). This CDR3 is built from 13 residues.

V is TRBV28 and J is TRBJ1-5; TRBD1 aligns across 7 bases. This CDR3 contains 14 residues. V trimming: 6 bases; J trimming: 2 bases; junction bases outside the gene matches: 4. Germline CDR1 and CDR2: MDHEN and SYDVKM. This CDR3 reads CASSRDSGNQPQHF. DNA for the CDR3: TGTGCCAGCAGCCGGGACAGCGGCAATCAGCCCCAGCATTTT.

This clonotype was seen many times. The chain couples TRBV11-3 to TRBJ2-7; 9 bases are shared with TRBD1. Trimming at V came to 7 bases and at J to 1 base, leaving 8 bases not matched to a gene. The CDR3 runs 15 residues. Germline V gene data show CDR1 as SGHNT and CDR2 as YENEEA. CDR3 nucleotide sequence: TGTGCCAGCAACCTCACCGGACAGGGGTCCTACGAGCAGTACTTC. Translation: CASNLTGQGSYEQYF.

This clonotype has at least ten counts. The germline gene is not matched at one end of the junction; a read error may be the cause. The chain uses TRBV4-1 and TRBJ1-2; D is undetermined. In germline, CDR1 is MGHRA, CDR2 YSYEKL. CDR3 length: 13 amino acids. CDR3 sequence reads: CASSQVGIYDYTF. The CDR3 DNA reads TGCGCCAGCAGCCAAGTCGGCATCTATGACTACACCTTC.

The table lists this clonotype with many counts. The rearrangement joins TRBV7-9 to TRBJ2-3, with 9 bases lining up with TRBD2. In germline, CDR1 is SEHNR, CDR2 FQNEAQ (reference sequence). Trimming took 1 base from V and 1 from J; bases not matched to a gene: 0. The CDR3 contains 15 residues. This CDR3 is CASSLGTSGTDTQYF. The CDR3 DNA sequence: TGTGCCAGCAGCTTAGGGACTAGCGGCACAGATACGCAGTATTTT.

In the case of this clonotype: A clone one base away is much larger, so this may be a read error. The chain is built from TRBV28 and TRBJ2-2; D might be TRBD2 (5 bases). This CDR3 is 14 amino acids long. Germline V gene data show CDR1 as MDHEN and CDR2 as SYDVKM. CDR3 sequence (DNA): TGTGCCAGCAGTTTTCTGGTGTCCACCGGGGAGCTGTTGTTT. The encoded protein is CASSFLVSTGELLF.

This clonotype has just a few counts. The chain has TRBV5-4 and TRBJ2-7; D may be TRBD1 or TRBD2 (5 bases each). Germline CDR1 and CDR2: SGHNT and YYREEE (reference sequence). Trimming removed 1 base from V and 7 bases from J, with 9 bases in between. The CDR3 sequence is 12 residues long. The CDR3 protein is CASSLSGREQYF. The CDR3, as DNA: TGTGCCAGCAGCTTGTCAGGGAGAGAGCAGTACTTC.

The gene calls are TRBV7-2 and TRBJ1-5; D perhaps matches TRBD1 (5 bases). Between the trimmed V and J ends, which lost 5 bases and 1 base, there was a span of 12 bases. The length of the CDR3 is 15 residues. Germline V gene sequence: CDR1 SGHTA, CDR2 FQGNSA. In DNA form, the CDR3 reads TGTGCCAGCAGCAAAGGGGTTGCGAGCAATCAGCCCCAGCATTTT. Its protein product is CASSKGVASNQPQHF.

This clonotype was picked up many times. The CDR3: CASSRLGDYGYTF. The CDR3 DNA follows: TGTGCCAGCAGTCGCCTTGGGGACTATGGCTACACCTTC. The chain combines TRBV6-1 with TRBJ1-2; the D is unclear. This CDR3 spans 13 amino acids. CDR1 MNHNS and CDR2 SASEGT come from the germline V gene. V was trimmed by 5 bases and J by 3 bases, leaving 10 bases between them.

This clonotype has ten or more counts. The chain combines TRBV5-1 with TRBJ1-1; 10 nucleotides align to TRBD1. The CDR3 is made up of 15 amino acids. V trimming: 0 bases; J trimming: 6 bases; junction bases outside the gene matches: 5. From germline, CDR1 is SGHRS and CDR2 YFSETQ. CDR3 bases: TGCGCCAGCAGCTTGGGGGGACAGGGGAGCGCTGAAGCTTTCTTT. Its translation: CASSLGGQGSAEAFF.

In the case of this clonotype: Since a much larger clone is just one base distant, this may be a read error. The genes are TRBV29-1 and TRBJ1-1; TRBD1 matches at 7 bases. The CDR3 has 13 residues. Per germline, CDR1 SQVTM and CDR2 ANQGSEA. CDR3 DNA: TGCAGCGCATTAGGACAGGTTGACACTGAAGCTTCCTTT. Residues: CSALGQVDTEASF. Filled out from reference TRBV29-1 and TRBJ1-1, the complete variable domain reads SAVISQKPSRDICQRGTSLTIQCQVDSQVTMMFWYRQQPGQSLTLIATANQGSEATYESGFVIDKFPISRPNLTFSTLTVSNMSPEDSSIYLCSALGQVDTEASFGQGTRLTVV.

This clonotype was seen a few times. This chain joins TRBV7-3 and TRBJ1-2; a possible D gene is TRBD1 (5 bases). The V end lost 5 bases, the J end lost 4 bases, and 14 bases lay between the germline ends. Germline V gives CDR1 SGHTA, CDR2 FQGTGA. The CDR3 covers 14 residues. The CDR3: CASSPSGTSYGYTF. CDR3 bases: TGTGCCAGCAGCCCCTCCGGGACTAGCTATGGCTACACCTTC.

This clonotype has only a few counts. The rearrangement uses TRBV6-1 and TRBJ2-2; 8 bases fit TRBD1. The CDR3 length is 15 residues. Germline V gene data show CDR1 as MNHNS and CDR2 as SASEGT. V dropped 4 bases and J dropped 3; count of bases not matched to a gene: 4. This CDR3 reads CASSGGQDHTGELFF. The CDR3 bases are TGTGCCAGCAGTGGGGGACAGGACCACACCGGGGAGCTGTTTTTT.

The table lists this clonotype with many counts. The chain joins TRBV12-3 or TRBV12-4 to TRBJ2-2; D may be TRBD1 (6 bases). This CDR3 spans 14 amino acids. V dropped 10 bases and J dropped 3 bases, with 15 bases sitting between them. The CDR3 sequence is CATSVTGYTGELFF. The CDR3 nucleotides are TGTGCCACCTCGGTGACAGGTTACACCGGGGAGCTGTTTTTT.

CDR3 DNA sequence: TGTGCCAGCAGCGTAGGGACAGGGGGGAACTCCTACGAGCAGTACTTC. Translated, it gives CASSVGTGGNSYEQYF. The chain recombines TRBV9 with TRBJ2-7; TRBD1 matches 10 bases. Germline lookup yields CDR1 SGDLS and CDR2 YYNGEE. V gave up 0 bases and J gave up 0 bases; unmatched junction bases: 3. The CDR3 runs 16 residues.

The chain links TRBV20-1 to TRBJ2-7; D unresolved. Trimming took off 6 bases at V and 1 base at J, with 16 bases between the two ends. Germline CDR1 DFQATT, CDR2 SNEGSKA (reference sequence). This CDR3 has 14 residues. As DNA, the CDR3 is TGCAGTGCCACCGAGGTCGGCAATTCCTACGAGCAGTACTTC. Its translation is CSATEVGNSYEQYF.

This clonotype was counted a few times. The V and J genes are TRBV5-4 and TRBJ1-4; TRBD1 agrees at 8 bases. Germline lookup yields CDR1 SGHNT and CDR2 YYREEE (reference sequence). CDR3 length equals 15 residues. With 0 bases clipped from V and 4 bases from J, the junction kept 2 bases outside the gene matches. CDR3 loop: CASSLGTGLNEKLFF. In DNA form, the CDR3 reads TGTGCCAGCAGCTTGGGGACAGGGCTTAATGAAAAACTGTTTTTT.

This clonotype has ten or more counts. The chain joins TRBV10-3 to TRBJ1-5, with D hard to call. Germline lookup yields CDR1 ENHRY and CDR2 SYGVKD. The CDR3 consists of 15 residues. Trimming took off 5 bases at V and 0 bases at J, with 11 bases between the two ends. The CDR3 loop reads CAISRSGNSNQPQHF. The DNA of the CDR3 is TGTGCCATCAGTCGTTCCGGGAATAGCAATCAGCCCCAGCATTTT.

This clonotype was recorded many times. The chain couples TRBV9 to TRBJ1-2; D might be TRBD1 (6 bases). The V gene's germline CDR1 is SGDLS and CDR2 YYNGEE. The CDR3 loop spans 15 amino acids. Trimming left V 0 bases short and J 2 bases short, with 11 bases between. The CDR3 coding sequence is TGTGCCAGCAGCGTAGGGGGGGCCGCCAACTATGGCTACACCTTC. Its translation: CASSVGGAANYGYTF.

This chain connects TRBV7-2 to TRBJ2-5, with 7 positions matching TRBD2. V gave up 3 bases and J gave up 4 bases; unmatched junction bases: 8. There are 15 residues in the CDR3. CDR1 and CDR2 (germline): SGHTA, FQGNSA. The DNA for the CDR3 is TGTGCCAGCAGCTTGAAGTCGGGGGGAGCAGAGACCCAGTACTTC. This gives the protein CASSLKSGGAETQYF.

In regard to this clonotype: The junction does not match germline at one end; this may be a read error. V usage is TRBV7-7 and J usage is TRBJ2-2; no reliable D call. The length of the CDR3 is 12 residues. CDR1 is SSHAT and CDR2 is FNYEAQ in the germline V gene (reference sequence). CDR3 amino acids: CASSQQAGELFF. The DNA for the CDR3 is TGTGCTAGCAGCCAGCAGGCCGGGGAGCTGTTTTTT. Full variable domain (remainder filled in from reference TRBV7-7 and TRBJ2-2): GAGVSQSPRYKVTKRGQDVTLRCDPISSHATLYWYQQALGQGPEFLTYFNYEAQPDKSGLPSDRFSAERPEGSISTLTIQRTEQRDSAMYRCASSQQAGELFFGEGSRLTVL.

CDR3 in DNA: TGTGCCAGCAGACAATCTTTACAGCGGGGGGGATTTATGAATACGCAGTATTTT. Amino acid sequence: CASRQSLQRGGFMNTQYF. The chain has TRBV6-2 or TRBV6-3 and TRBJ2-3; 10 bases match TRBD2. Trimming took 6 bases from V and 7 from J; bases not matched to a gene: 19. Germline values: CDR1 MNHEY, CDR2 SVGEGT. This CDR3 contains 18 residues.